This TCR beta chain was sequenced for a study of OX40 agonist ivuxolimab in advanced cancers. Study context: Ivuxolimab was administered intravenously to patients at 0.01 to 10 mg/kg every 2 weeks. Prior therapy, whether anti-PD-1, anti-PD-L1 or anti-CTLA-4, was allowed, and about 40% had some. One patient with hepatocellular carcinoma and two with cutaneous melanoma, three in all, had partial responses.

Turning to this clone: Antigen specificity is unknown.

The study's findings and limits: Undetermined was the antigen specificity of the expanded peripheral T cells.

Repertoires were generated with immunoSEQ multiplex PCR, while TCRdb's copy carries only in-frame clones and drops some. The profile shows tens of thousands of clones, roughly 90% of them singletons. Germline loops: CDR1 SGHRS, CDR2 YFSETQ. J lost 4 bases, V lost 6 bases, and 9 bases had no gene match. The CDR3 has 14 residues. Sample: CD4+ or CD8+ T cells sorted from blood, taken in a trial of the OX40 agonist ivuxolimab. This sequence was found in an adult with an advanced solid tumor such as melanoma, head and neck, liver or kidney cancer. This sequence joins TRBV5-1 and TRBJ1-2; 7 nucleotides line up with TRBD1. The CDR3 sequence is CASTPGQGGYGYTF. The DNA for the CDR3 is TGCGCCAGCACCCCTGGTCAGGGGGGCTATGGCTACACCTTC.